Below are 8 T cell receptor beta chains sequenced from a single sample in a study of technical replicates of blood from a few donors. The repertoire was sequenced with immunoSEQ multiplex PCR; TCRdb's copy has only in-frame clones and lacks some. The sample shows more than 65,000 clones, roughly 96% of them seen only once. The sequenced sample consisted of T cells isolated from PBMCs. The receptors originated from a human donor in good health.

This chain joins TRBV29-1 and TRBJ2-2; 8 bases are shared with TRBD1. Germline V gene sequence: CDR1 SQVTM, CDR2 ANQGSEA. The length of the CDR3 is 16 residues. Trimming took 1 base from V and 5 from J; bases not matched to a gene: 9. CDR3 sequence: CSVEAADRGLTGELFF. Written as DNA, the CDR3 is TGCAGCGTTGAAGCCGCCGACAGGGGTCTAACCGGGGAGCTGTTTTTT.

The V and J genes are TRBV7-9 and TRBJ1-3; a possible D gene is TRBD1 (5 bases). The CDR3 is 15 residues long. CDR1 and CDR2 from the germline V gene are SEHNR and FQNEAQ (reference sequence). V lost 4 bases and J 0 bases, leaving 10 bases between the germline ends. The CDR3 is CASSSTGYSGNTIYF. Written as DNA, the CDR3 is TGTGCCAGCAGCTCAACAGGTTACTCTGGAAACACCATATATTTT.

The chain joins TRBV19 to TRBJ2-7; TRBD2 matches at 10 bases. V shed 3 bases and J 3 bases; nucleotides not matched to a gene: 5. This CDR3 has 15 amino acids. Germline V gene data show CDR1 as LNHDA and CDR2 as SQIVND (reference sequence). The CDR3 nucleotides read TGTGCCAGTAGTATCGGGGCTAGCGGGAGCTACGAGCAGTACTTC. Amino acids: CASSIGASGSYEQYF. Using reference TRBV19 and TRBJ2-7 for the parts outside the CDR3, the full variable domain is DGGITQSPKYLFRKEGQNVTLSCEQNLNHDAMYWYRQDPGQGLRLIYYSQIVNDFQKGDIAEGYSVSREKKESFPLTVTSAQKNPTAFYLCASSIGASGSYEQYFGPGTRLTVT.

The J gene is TRBJ2-7, the V gene TRBV7-2, with TRBD2 matching over 7 bases. The trim removed 4 bases at V and 0 bases at J, leaving 15 bases unmatched. This CDR3 contains 18 residues. The germline V gene has CDR1 SGHTA and CDR2 FQGNSA. CDR3 bases: TGTGCCAGCAGCTGGGGAATGGGTAGCGGGCGGGGCTCCTACGAGCAGTACTTC. It yields the protein CASSWGMGSGRGSYEQYF.

The CDR3 DNA reads TGTGCTAGTGGCGGGAGCGGGAGGAATGAGCAGTTCTTC. This gives the protein CASGGSGRNEQFF. The chain has TRBV12-5 and TRBJ2-1, with 9 bases identical to TRBD2. Germline V gene sequence: CDR1 LGHNT, CDR2 FRNRAP. V dropped 6 bases and J dropped 7; count of bases not matched to a gene: 4. The CDR3 has 13 amino acids.

The count of this clone is one. This rearrangement joins TRBV19 to TRBJ2-7; TRBD1 agrees at 9 bases. Germline CDR1 is LNHDA and CDR2 is SQIVND (reference sequence). The CDR3 has 13 amino acids. The junction had 9 bases not matched to a gene; V was cut back by 6 bases and J by 9 bases. The CDR3 protein is CASSIGQGNGQYF. CDR3 DNA: TGTGCCAGTAGCATCGGACAGGGGAACGGGCAGTACTTC.

The chain combines TRBV29-1 with TRBJ1-2; TRBD1 aligns across 7 bases. The CDR3 consists of 10 residues. Trimming cost V 5 bases and J 10 bases; bases outside gene matches: 4. The germline gives CDR1 SQVTM, CDR2 ANQGSEA. In DNA, the CDR3 is TGCAGCGTTCGGACAGGCATCTACACCTTC. As protein: CSVRTGIYTF.

This clone showed up just once. V and J are TRBV5-5 and TRBJ1-5, with D perhaps matching TRBD1 (5 bases). The CDR3 runs to 15 residues. With 4 bases removed from V and 1 base from J, the gap between germline ends came to 12 bases. The germline V gene has CDR1 SGHKS and CDR2 YYEKEE (reference sequence). The CDR3: CASSPQGASNQPQHF. The CDR3 coding sequence is TGTGCCAGCAGCCCCCAAGGGGCGAGCAATCAGCCCCAGCATTTT.